This TCR beta chain was obtained from a study of blood T cell repertoires in COVID-19. Whole-study context: The United States, Italy and Spain supplied acute and convalescent COVID-19 samples. In each case, the material was cDNA or gDNA derived from T cells, B-cell-depleted T cells, or PBMCs.

Germline V gives CDR1 SGHTA, CDR2 FQGNSA. Trimming took off 4 bases at V and 3 bases at J, with 16 bases between the two ends. The CDR3 runs 16 residues. Sequenced by immunoSEQ multiplex PCR; TCRdb stores in-frame clones only, minus some. Among 260,000 or so clones listed, roughly 89% were seen once. Recruitment covered about 25 US areas and drew participants whose ages spanned about 18 to 89 years. This TCR derives from a woman in her thirties with acute COVID-19. The sequencing sample was made of PBMCs or T cells enriched from blood (not recorded which). The V call is TRBV7-2, the J call TRBJ1-5; the D gene is possibly TRBD1 (6 bases). The CDR3 DNA is TGTGCCAGCAGCTCATATCCACAGGGAATCAATCAGCCCCAGCATTTT. It codes for CASSSYPQGINQPQHF.